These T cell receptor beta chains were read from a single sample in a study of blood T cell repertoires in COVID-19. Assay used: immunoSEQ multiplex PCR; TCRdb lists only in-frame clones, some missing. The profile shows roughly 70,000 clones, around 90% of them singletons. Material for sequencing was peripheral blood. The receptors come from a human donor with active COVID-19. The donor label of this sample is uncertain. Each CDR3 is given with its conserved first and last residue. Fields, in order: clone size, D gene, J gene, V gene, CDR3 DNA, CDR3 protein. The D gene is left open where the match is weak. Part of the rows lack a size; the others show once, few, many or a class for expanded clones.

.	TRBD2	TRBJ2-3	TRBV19	TGTGCCAGTAGTCCCCGTGGAGGGGGGCAGAAACTAGCGGGAAGGAGCACAGATACGCAGTATTTT	CASSPRGGGQKLAGRSTDTQYF
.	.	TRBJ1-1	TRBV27	TGTGCCAGCAACCAATTAGGACATTCGAACACTGAAGCTTTCTTT	CASNQLGHSNTEAFF
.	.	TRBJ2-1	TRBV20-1	TGCAGTGCTAGTATTCCAGCGGGCCAGAACAATGAGCAGTTCTTC	CSASIPAGQNNEQFF
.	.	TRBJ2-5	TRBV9	TGTGCCAGCAGCGTAGGGGGCGGGGCGTACCAAGAGACCCAGTACTTC	CASSVGGGAYQETQYF
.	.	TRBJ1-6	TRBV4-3	TGCGCCAGCAGCCAAGATTGGAGCCCGATTAATTCACCCCTCCACTTT	CASSQDWSPINSPLHF
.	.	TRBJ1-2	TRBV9	TGTGCCAGCAGCGTCACGATAGGGGGGGACTATGGCTACACCTTC	CASSVTIGGDYGYTF
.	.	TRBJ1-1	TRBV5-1	TGCGCCAGCAGCCCGGCGGCGGGTTCTGGGGAAAACACTGAAGCTTTCTTT	CASSPAAGSGENTEAFF
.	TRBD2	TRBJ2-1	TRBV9	TGTGCCAGCAGCGTAGAAGGTAGTGGGAGGGCTGAGCAGTTCTTC	CASSVEGSGRAEQFF
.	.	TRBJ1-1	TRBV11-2	TGTGCCAGCAGCTTAGAGGGGGGTATGAACACTGAAGCTTTCTTT	CASSLEGGMNTEAFF
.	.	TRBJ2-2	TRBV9	TGTGCCAGCAGCGTAACAAGGGGGCGGGAGGAGAACACCGGGGAGCTGTTTTTT	CASSVTRGREENTGELFF
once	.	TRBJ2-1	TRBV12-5	TGTGCTAGTGGTTTGGTAGGGATGGGGCAGGGTGGCAATGAGCAGTTCTTC	CASGLVGMGQGGNEQFF
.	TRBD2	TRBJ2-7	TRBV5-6	TGTGCCAGCAGCCCCTCAAGCGGGGGCGAGCAGTACTTC	CASSPSSGGEQYF
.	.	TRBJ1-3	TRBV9	TGTGCCAGCAGCCTGGGGGGAGTGGCTGGAAACACCATATATTTT	CASSLGGVAGNTIYF
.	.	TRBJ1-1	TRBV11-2	TGTGCCAGCAGCCGGGGGGCAGGGGCGGTTGAAGCTTTCTTT	CASSRGAGAVEAFF
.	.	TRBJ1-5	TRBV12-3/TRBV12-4	TGTGCCAGCAGTCCCGGGGGCAATCAGCCCCAGCATTTT	CASSPGGNQPQHF
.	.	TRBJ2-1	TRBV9	TGTGCCAGCAGCATACAAAGCTACAATGAGCAGTTCTTC	CASSIQSYNEQFF
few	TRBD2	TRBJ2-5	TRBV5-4	TGTGCCAGCAGCTTGGGGCTAGCGGGAGGAGAGACCCAGTACTTC	CASSLGLAGGETQYF
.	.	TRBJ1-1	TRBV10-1	TGCGCCAGCAGTGATTCTGTGAACACTGAAGCTTTCTTT	CASSDSVNTEAFF
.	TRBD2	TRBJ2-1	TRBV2	TGTGCCAGCAGGGGGGCGAGCGGGAGCTCCTACAATGAGCAGTTCTTC	CASRGASGSSYNEQFF
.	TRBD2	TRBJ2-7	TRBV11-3	TGTGCCAGCAGCTTGGGACTAGCGGGAGGTGGGTACGAGCAGTACTTC	CASSLGLAGGGYEQYF
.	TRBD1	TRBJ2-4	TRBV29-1	TGCAGCGTTGACGGACAGGGTGCCATTCAGTACTTC	CSVDGQGAIQYF
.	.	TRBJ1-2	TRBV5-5	TGTGCCAGCAGCTCCGAGCAGGCCCTCCTTACATCGCGTGGCTACACCTTC	CASSSEQALLTSRGYTF
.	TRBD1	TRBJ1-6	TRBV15	TGTGCCACCAGCAGGGGACAGGGAGGGTCCTATAATTCACCCCTCCACTTT	CATSRGQGGSYNSPLHF
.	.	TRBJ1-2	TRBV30	TGTGCCTGGAGTGGGGGCCCATATGGCTACACCTTC	CAWSGGPYGYTF
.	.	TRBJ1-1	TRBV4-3	TGCGCCAGCAGCCAAGCTACCACCCTCCAGGGGAACACTGAAGCTTTCTTT	CASSQATTLQGNTEAFF
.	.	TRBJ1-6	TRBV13	TGTGCCAGCTTGGGGCCCAGGGCGGCCCTCCACTTT	CASLGPRAALHF
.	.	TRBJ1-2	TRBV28	TGTGCCAGCAGTTCTCCGACAGACTATGGCTACACCTTC	CASSSPTDYGYTF
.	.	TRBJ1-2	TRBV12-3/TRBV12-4	TGTGCCAGCAGTTTCTCAGGGGACTATGGCTACACCTTC	CASSFSGDYGYTF
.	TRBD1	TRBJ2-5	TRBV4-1	TGCGCCAGCAGCCTACGAGAACAGGGGTCCCAAGAGACCCAGTACTTC	CASSLREQGSQETQYF
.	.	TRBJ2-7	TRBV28	TGTGCCAGCAGTTTAGCAAGCGCGCACTCCTACGAGCAGTACTTC	CASSLASAHSYEQYF
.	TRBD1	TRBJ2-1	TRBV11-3	TGTGCCAGCAGCCAAGGGACAGGGGTTCACAATGAGCAGTTCTTC	CASSQGTGVHNEQFF
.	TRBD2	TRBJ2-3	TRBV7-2	TGTGCCAGCAGCTTCCAAGGGACTAAGGGAGATACGCAGTATTTT	CASSFQGTKGDTQYF
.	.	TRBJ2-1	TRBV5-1	TGCGCCAGCATGGCTAGCTCTAGCTCCTACAATGAGCAGTTCTTC	CASMASSSSYNEQFF
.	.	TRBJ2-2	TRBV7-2	TGTGCCAGCAGCTTGGGTTGGGCAAACACCGGGGAGCTGTTTTTT	CASSLGWANTGELFF
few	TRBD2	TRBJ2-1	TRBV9	TGTGCCAGCAGCCCGGGGGGACTAGCGGGCAGGCCGTCCTACAATGAGCAGTTCTTC	CASSPGGLAGRPSYNEQFF
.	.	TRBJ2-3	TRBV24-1	TGTGCCACCAGTGATTTGGGCGGGGTCACAGATACGCAGTATTTT	CATSDLGGVTDTQYF
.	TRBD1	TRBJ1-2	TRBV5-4	TGTGCCAGCAGCTTGGATCAGGGGGTGGACGGCTACACCTTC	CASSLDQGVDGYTF
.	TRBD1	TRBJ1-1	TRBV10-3	TGTGCCATCAGTGACACCCGGGACAGGGGAGGCACTGAAGCTTTCTTT	CAISDTRDRGGTEAFF
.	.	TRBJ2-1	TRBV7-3	TGTGCCAGCAGTAACTATGGGAATGAGCAGTTCTTC	CASSNYGNEQFF
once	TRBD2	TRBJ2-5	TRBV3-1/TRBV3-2	TGTGCCAGCAGCCCCGGGACTAGCGACCAAGAGACCCAGTACTTC	CASSPGTSDQETQYF
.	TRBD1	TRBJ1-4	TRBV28	TGTGCCAGCTCCCCACCGGGACAGGGAAAAGGGAAACTGTTTTTT	CASSPPGQGKGKLFF
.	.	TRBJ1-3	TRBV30	TGTGCCTGGAGTCCAGGACTTGGTGGCACCATATATTTT	CAWSPGLGGTIYF
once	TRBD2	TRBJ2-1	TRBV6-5	TGTGCCAGCAGTCTTAGCGGGAGCGGGATCCAGTTCTTC	CASSLSGSGIQFF
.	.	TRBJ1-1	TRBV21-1	TGTGCCAGCAGCAAAGCCAGGACAGGCCCTTATAACACTGAAGCTTTCTTT	CASSKARTGPYNTEAFF
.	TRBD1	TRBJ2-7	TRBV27	TGTGCCAGCAGTTTACCGGGACAGGGGACCTACGAGCAGTACTTC	CASSLPGQGTYEQYF
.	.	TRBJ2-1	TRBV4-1	TGCGCCAGCAGCCAAGGGGGAGGCAATGAGCAGTTCTTC	CASSQGGGNEQFF